These T cell receptor beta chains were read from a single sample in a study of T cell responses to AZD1222 COVID-19 vaccine. Data came from immunoSEQ multiplex PCR; TCRdb stores just in-frame clones and leaves some out. Here the sample spans about 91,000 clones, over 75% being singletons. The sequencing here drew on peripheral blood, taken on day 0 of AZD1222 vaccination. These TCRs come from an adult in good health. Both conserved end residues are trimmed from each CDR3.

v_call,j_call,cdr3_aa
TRBV7-2,TRBJ2-7,ASSLVGTGVQEQY
TRBV11-2,TRBJ2-3,ASSPGTPSVDTQY
TRBV28,TRBJ1-2,ATLLRQNYGYT
TRBV6-2/TRBV6-3,TRBJ1-5,ASSTGSMNQPQH
TRBV5-4,TRBJ2-5,ASSAGGTQETQY
TRBV5-1,TRBJ1-1,ASSLAATSEAF
TRBV6-5,TRBJ1-3,ASSRNFVAGNTIY
TRBV24-1,TRBJ2-1,ATNWTGGNEQF
TRBV11-2,TRBJ1-1,ASTKGRGGTEAF
TRBV6-5,TRBJ1-5,ASSPGGNQPQH
TRBV5-1,TRBJ2-3,ASSKGTGGTDTQY
TRBV20-1,TRBJ2-7,SAREGLPEQY
TRBV20-1,TRBJ2-7,SARLNYEQY
TRBV5-4,TRBJ1-2,ASSLVGGPNYGYT
TRBV29-1,TRBJ1-1,SVSDTEAF
TRBV11-3,TRBJ2-7,ASSPSTSGTKQY